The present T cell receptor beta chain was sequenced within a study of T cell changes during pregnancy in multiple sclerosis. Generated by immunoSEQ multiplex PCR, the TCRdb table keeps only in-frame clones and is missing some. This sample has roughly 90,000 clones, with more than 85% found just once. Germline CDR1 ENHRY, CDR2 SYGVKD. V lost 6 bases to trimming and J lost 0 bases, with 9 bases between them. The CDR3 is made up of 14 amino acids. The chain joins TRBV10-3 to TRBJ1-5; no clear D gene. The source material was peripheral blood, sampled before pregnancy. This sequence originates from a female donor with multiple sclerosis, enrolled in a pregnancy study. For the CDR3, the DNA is TGTGCCATCAGCTTGGCTGATAGCAATCAGCCCCAGCATTTT. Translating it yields CAISLADSNQPQHF.